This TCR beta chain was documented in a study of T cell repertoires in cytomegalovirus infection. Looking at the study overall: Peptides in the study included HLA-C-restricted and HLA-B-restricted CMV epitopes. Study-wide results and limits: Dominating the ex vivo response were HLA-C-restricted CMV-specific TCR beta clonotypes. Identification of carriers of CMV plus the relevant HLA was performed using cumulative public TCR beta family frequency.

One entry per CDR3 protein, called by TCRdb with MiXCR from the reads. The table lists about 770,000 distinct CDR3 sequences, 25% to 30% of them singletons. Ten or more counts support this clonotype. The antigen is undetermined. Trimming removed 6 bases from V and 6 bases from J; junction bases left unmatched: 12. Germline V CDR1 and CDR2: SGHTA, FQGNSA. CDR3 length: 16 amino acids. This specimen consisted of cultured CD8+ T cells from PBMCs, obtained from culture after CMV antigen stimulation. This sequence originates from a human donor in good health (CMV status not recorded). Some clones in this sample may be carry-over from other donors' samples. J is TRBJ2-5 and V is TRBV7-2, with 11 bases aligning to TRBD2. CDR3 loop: CASSLSGGAAGKTQYF. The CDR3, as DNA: TGTGCCAGCAGTCTTAGCGGGGGGGCCGCGGGAAAGACCCAGTACTTC.